The next 4 T cell receptor beta chains were all read from a single sample in a study of T cell responses to AZD1222 COVID-19 vaccine. The assay was immunoSEQ multiplex PCR, and TCRdb's table has in-frame clones only and misses some. The data contain some 120,000 clones, around 87% of them singletons. The specimen comprised peripheral blood, sampled 28 days after the second AZD1222 dose. The receptors were gathered from an adult who received the AZD1222 COVID-19 vaccine.

The V call is TRBV5-5, the J call TRBJ2-1, with D tentatively TRBD1 or TRBD2 (5 bases each). Germline values: CDR1 SGHKS, CDR2 YYEKEE (reference sequence). Trimming pared 0 bases from V and 6 bases from J, leaving 13 bases between. The length of the CDR3 is 15 residues. The CDR3 protein is CASSLGARGVNEQFF. The CDR3 DNA sequence: TGTGCCAGCAGCTTGGGGGCGAGGGGAGTCAATGAGCAGTTCTTC.

The gene calls are TRBV7-2 and TRBJ1-1, with D tentatively TRBD1 (6 bases). This CDR3 spans 15 amino acids. The germline V gene encodes CDR1 SGHTA and CDR2 FQGNSA. V shed 4 bases and J shed 1 base, with 13 bases lying between them. DNA for the CDR3: TGTGCCAGCAGCTCTGGGCCGGGGGCGAACACTGAAGCTTTCTTT. It yields the protein CASSSGPGANTEAFF.

The chain employs TRBV28 and TRBJ2-3, with unresolved D. CDR1 MDHEN and CDR2 SYDVKM come from the germline V gene. V gave up 5 bases and J gave up 0 bases, with 18 bases separating them. This CDR3 has 17 amino acids. In DNA, the CDR3 is TGTGCCAGCAGTCCTAATCTTTTCTTGTCTAGCACAGATACGCAGTATTTT. Translation gives CASSPNLFLSSTDTQYF.

With respect to this clone: The sample carries other DNA sequences with the same CDR3. The chain carries TRBV12-3 or TRBV12-4 and TRBJ1-5; D is undetermined. This CDR3 has 12 amino acids. V was cut by 6 bases and J by 1 base, with 4 bases left in between. This CDR3 is CASSPSNQPQHF. CDR3 coding DNA: TGTGCCAGCAGCCCAAGCAATCAGCCCCAGCATTTT.